This T cell receptor beta chain was observed in a study of beta chain features in type 1 diabetes. In the study overall: Sorted cells numbering approximately 110,000,000 were examined across all samples. Study-wide results and limits: VDJ junctions sequenced from type 1 diabetes patients showed fewer insertions and more deletions.

This clone was detected only a few times. Its specificity is not known. Reverse transcription of all isolated RNA meant that expressed TCRB transcripts were sequenced. This table comes from immunoSEQ multiplex PCR, and its TCRdb copy is limited to in-frame clones, with some not included. This table holds 400,000 to 550,000 clones, more than 9.5% found once. The CDR3 extends over 16 amino acids. V lost 3 bases, J lost 4 bases, and 6 bases stayed unmatched. CDR1 and CDR2 (germline): MGHRA, YSYEKL. The chain couples TRBV4-1 to TRBJ2-1; 10 bases are shared with TRBD2. Sequences were obtained from naive CD4+ T cells from blood. The receptor was isolated from a young woman in good health. The CDR3 region is CASSQAGLADYNEQFF. The CDR3 DNA follows: TGCGCCAGCAGCCAGGCTGGACTAGCGGATTACAATGAGCAGTTCTTC.